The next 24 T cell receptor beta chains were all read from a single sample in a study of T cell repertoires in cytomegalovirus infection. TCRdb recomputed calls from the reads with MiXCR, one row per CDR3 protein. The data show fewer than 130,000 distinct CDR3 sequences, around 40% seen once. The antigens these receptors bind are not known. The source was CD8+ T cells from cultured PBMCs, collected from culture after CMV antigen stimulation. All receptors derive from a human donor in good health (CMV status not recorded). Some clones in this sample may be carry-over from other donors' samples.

The CDR3 nucleotides read TGTGCCAGCAGCTTAAGTGGGACTAGCGGGGGGGCCGCAGATACGCAGTATTTT. The encoded protein is CASSLSGTSGGAADTQYF. The chain has TRBV11-2 and TRBJ2-3; 16 bases align to TRBD2. Germline V gene data show CDR1 as SGHAT and CDR2 as FQNNGV. The CDR3 has 18 residues. The junction had 6 bases not matched to a gene; V was cut back by 2 bases and J by 4 bases.

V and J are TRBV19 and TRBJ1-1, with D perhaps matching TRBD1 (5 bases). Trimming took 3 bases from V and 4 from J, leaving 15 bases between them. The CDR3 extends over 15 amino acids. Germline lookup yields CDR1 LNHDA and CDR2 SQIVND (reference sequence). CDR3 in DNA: TGTGCCAGTAGTATTGGGGCAGGTCGATCCACTGAAGCTTTCTTT. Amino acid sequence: CASSIGAGRSTEAFF.

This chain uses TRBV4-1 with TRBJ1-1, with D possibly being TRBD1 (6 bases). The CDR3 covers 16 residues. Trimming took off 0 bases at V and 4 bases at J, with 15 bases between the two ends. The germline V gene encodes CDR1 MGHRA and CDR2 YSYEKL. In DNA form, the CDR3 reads TGCGCCAGCAGCCAAGATTGGAGTGAAGGGGGCACTGAAGCTTTCTTT. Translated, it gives CASSQDWSEGGTEAFF.

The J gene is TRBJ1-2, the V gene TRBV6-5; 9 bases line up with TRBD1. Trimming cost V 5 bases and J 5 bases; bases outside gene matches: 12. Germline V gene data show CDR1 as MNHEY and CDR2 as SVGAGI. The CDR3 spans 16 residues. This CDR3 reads CASSTPRAGQGYGYTF. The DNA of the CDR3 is TGTGCCAGCAGTACCCCTAGGGCGGGACAGGGTTATGGCTACACCTTC.

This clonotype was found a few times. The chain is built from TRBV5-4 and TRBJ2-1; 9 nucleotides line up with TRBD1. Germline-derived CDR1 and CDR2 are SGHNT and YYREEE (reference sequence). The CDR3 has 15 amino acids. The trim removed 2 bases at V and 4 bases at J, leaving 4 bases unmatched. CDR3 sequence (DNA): TGTGCCAGCAGCTTCACAGGGGGCGGATACAATGAGCAGTTCTTC. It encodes CASSFTGGGYNEQFF. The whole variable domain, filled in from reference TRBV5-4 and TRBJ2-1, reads ETGVTQSPTHLIKTRGQQVTLRCSSQSGHNTVSWYQQALGQGPQFIFQYYREEENGRGNFPPRFSGLQFPNYSSELNVNALELDDSALYLCASSFTGGGYNEQFFGPGTRLTVL.

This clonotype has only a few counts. The CDR3 bases are TGCGCCAGCAGCCAAGATCCTGGCAGCGGGGGGGCGGGCGGGGAGCTGTTTTTT. It specifies CASSQDPGSGGAGGELFF. The chain carries TRBV4-1 and TRBJ2-2; TRBD2 aligns across 10 bases. The CDR3 is 18 amino acids. V lost 0 bases to trimming and J lost 7 bases; unmatched junction nucleotides: 11. Germline CDR1 reads MGHRA; CDR2 reads YSYEKL.

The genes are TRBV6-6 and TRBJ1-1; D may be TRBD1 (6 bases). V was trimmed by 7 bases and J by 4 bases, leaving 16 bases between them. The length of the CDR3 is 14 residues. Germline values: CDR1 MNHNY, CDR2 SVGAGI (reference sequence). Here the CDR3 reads CASTLTGIGTEAFF. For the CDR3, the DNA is TGTGCCAGCACCCTAACAGGGATCGGCACTGAAGCTTTCTTT.

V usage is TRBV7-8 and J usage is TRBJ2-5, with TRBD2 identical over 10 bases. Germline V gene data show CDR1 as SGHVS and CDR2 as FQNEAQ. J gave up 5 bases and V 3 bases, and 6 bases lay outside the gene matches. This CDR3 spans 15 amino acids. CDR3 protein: CASSFERGGGETQYF. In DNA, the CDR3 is TGTGCCAGCAGCTTCGAGCGGGGGGGCGGGGAGACCCAGTACTTC.

CDR3 residues: CASSQEQAYEQYF. The CDR3 DNA sequence: TGTGCCAGCAGCCAAGAACAGGCCTACGAGCAGTACTTC. The chain employs TRBV14 and TRBJ2-7; D possibly corresponds to TRBD1 (5 bases). CDR3 length: 13 amino acids. CDR1 and CDR2 (germline): SGHDN, FVKESK. V dropped 0 bases and J dropped 2 bases, with 5 bases sitting between them.

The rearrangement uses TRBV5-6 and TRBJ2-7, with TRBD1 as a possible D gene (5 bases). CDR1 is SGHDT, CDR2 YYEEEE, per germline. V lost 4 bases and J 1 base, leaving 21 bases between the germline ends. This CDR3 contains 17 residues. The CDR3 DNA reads TGTGCCAGCAGCCTGCAGCGTGGGGCAGGGATTTCCTACGAGCAGTACTTC. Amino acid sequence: CASSLQRGAGISYEQYF.

The CDR3 coding sequence is TGTGCCAGCAGCTTGAAAGCGAACACTGAAGCTTTCTTT. It yields the protein CASSLKANTEAFF. The chain couples TRBV5-8 to TRBJ1-1; the D is unclear. Trimming removed 1 base at V and 1 base at J, with 5 bases between. This CDR3 contains 13 residues. Germline CDR1 is SGHTS and CDR2 is YDEGEE.

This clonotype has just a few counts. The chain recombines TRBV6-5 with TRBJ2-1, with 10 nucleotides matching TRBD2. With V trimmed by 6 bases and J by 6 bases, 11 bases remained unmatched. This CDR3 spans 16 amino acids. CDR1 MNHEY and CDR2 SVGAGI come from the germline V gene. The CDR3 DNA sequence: TGTGCCAGCAGACTGAGCGGGGGGGCGATAGTCAATGAGCAGTTCTTC. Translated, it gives CASRLSGGAIVNEQFF.

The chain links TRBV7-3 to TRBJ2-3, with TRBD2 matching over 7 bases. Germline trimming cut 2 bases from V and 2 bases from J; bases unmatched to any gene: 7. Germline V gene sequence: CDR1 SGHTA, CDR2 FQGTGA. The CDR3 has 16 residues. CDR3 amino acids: CASSLVSGGDTDTQYF. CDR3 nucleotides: TGTGCCAGCAGCTTAGTATCGGGGGGAGACACAGATACGCAGTATTTT.

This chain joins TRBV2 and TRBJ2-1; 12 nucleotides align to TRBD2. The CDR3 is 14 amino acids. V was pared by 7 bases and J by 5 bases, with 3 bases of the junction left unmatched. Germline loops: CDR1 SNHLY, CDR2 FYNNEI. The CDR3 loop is CASTRLAGDNEQFF. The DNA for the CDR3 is TGTGCCAGCACCCGACTAGCGGGGGACAATGAGCAGTTCTTC.

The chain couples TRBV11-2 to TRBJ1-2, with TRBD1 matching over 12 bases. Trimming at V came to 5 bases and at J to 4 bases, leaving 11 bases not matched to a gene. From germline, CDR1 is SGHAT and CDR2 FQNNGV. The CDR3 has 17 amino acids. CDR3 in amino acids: CASSLGTGGAGLYGYTF. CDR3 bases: TGTGCCAGCAGCCTCGGGACAGGGGGCGCGGGGCTCTATGGCTACACCTTC.

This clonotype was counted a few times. CDR3 nucleotides: TGTGCCAGCAGCTTGAGGCGGGGGGCCCTAACGAACACCGGGGAGCTGTTTTTT. This codes for CASSLRRGALTNTGELFF. The V and J genes are TRBV7-8 and TRBJ2-2; TRBD2 aligns across 8 bases. Germline V gene lookup returns CDR1 SGHVS and CDR2 FQNEAQ. The CDR3 runs to 18 residues. V gave up 3 bases and J gave up 0 bases; unmatched junction bases: 9.

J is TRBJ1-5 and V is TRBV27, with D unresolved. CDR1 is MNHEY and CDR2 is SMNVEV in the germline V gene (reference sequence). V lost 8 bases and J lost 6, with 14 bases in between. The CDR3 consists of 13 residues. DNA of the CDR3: TGTGCCAGCGGGTCCCCTTTGGGTCAGCCCCAGCATTTT. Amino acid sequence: CASGSPLGQPQHF.

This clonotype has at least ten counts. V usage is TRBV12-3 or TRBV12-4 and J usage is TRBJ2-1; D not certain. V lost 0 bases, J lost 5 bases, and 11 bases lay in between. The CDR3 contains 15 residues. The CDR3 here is CASSLATGIHNEQFF. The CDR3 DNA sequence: TGTGCCAGCAGTTTAGCGACGGGTATACACAATGAGCAGTTCTTC.

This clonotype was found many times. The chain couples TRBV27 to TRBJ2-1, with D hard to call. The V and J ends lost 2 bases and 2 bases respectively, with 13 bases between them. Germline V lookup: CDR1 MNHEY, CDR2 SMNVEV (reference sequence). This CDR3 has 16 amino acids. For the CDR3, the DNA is TGTGCCAGCAGTTTACTGGCGGTCAATACCTACAATGAGCAGTTCTTC. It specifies CASSLLAVNTYNEQFF.

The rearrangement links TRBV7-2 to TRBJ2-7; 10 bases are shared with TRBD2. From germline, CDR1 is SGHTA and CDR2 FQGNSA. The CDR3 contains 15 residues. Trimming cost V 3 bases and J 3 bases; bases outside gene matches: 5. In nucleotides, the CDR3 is TGTGCCAGCAGCTTGGGACTAGCGATTAGCTACGAGCAGTACTTC. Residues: CASSLGLAISYEQYF.

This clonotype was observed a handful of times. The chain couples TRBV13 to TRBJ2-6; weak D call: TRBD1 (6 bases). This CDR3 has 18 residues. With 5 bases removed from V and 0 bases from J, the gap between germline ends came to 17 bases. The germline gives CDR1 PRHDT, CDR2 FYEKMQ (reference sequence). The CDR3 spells CASSPLPRGHSGANVLTF. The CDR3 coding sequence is TGTGCCAGCAGCCCCCTCCCCAGGGGCCACTCTGGGGCCAACGTCCTGACTTTC.

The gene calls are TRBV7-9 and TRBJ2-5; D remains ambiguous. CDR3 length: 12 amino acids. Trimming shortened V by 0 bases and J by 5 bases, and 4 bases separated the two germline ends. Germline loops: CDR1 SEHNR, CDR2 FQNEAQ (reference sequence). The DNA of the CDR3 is TGTGCCAGCAGCTTAGCGGTGGAGACCCAGTACTTC. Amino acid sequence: CASSLAVETQYF.

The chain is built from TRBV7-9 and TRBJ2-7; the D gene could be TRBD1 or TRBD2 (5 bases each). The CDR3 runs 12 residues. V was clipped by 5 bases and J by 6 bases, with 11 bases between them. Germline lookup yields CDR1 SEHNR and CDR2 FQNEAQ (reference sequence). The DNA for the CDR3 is TGTGCCAGCAGCCCACGGGGCGGCGAGCAGTACTTC. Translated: CASSPRGGEQYF.

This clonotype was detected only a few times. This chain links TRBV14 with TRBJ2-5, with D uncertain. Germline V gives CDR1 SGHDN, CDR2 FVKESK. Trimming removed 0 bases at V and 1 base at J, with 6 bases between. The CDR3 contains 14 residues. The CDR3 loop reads CASSQEMAQETQYF. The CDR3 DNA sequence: TGTGCCAGCAGCCAAGAGATGGCCCAAGAGACCCAGTACTTC.